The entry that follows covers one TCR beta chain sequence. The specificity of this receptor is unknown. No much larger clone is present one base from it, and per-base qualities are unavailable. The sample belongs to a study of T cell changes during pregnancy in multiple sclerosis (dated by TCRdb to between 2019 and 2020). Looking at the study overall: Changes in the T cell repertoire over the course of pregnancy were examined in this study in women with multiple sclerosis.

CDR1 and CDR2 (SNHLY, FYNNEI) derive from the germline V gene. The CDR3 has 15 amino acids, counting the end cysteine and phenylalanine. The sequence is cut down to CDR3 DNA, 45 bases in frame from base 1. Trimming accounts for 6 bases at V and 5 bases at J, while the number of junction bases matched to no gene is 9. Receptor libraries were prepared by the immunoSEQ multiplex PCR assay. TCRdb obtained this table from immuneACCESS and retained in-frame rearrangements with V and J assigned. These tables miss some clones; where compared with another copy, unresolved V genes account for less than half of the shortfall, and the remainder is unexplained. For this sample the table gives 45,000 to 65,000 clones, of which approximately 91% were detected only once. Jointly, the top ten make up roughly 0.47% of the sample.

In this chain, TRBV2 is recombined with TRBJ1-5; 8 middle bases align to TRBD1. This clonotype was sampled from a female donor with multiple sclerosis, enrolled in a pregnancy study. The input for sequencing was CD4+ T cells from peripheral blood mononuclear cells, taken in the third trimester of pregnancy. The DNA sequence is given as TGTGCCAGCAGGGATTGGACAGGGTCGTATCAGCCCCAGCATTTT. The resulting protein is CASRDWTGSYQPQHF.